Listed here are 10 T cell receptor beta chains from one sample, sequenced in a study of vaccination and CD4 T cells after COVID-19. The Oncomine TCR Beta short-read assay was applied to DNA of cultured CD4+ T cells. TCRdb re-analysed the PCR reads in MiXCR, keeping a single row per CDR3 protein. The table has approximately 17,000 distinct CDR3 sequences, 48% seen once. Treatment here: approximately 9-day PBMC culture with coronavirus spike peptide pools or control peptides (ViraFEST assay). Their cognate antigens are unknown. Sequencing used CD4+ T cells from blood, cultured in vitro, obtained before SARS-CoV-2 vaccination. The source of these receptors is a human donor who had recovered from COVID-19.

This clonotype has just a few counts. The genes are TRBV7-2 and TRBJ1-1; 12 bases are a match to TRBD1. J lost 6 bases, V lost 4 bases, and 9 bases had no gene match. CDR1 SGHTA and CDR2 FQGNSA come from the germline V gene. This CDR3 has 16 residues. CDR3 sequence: CASSWGTGGLGAEAFF. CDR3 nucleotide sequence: TGTGCCAGCAGCTGGGGGACAGGGGGCCTCGGGGCTGAAGCTTTCTTT.

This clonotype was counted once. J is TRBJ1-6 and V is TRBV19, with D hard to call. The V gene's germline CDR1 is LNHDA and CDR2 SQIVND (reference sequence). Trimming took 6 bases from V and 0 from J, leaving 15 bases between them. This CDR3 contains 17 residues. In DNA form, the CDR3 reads TGTGCCAGTAGGAGTCCGATCGAGAGCTCCTATAATTCACCCCTCCACTTT. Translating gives CASRSPIESSYNSPLHF.

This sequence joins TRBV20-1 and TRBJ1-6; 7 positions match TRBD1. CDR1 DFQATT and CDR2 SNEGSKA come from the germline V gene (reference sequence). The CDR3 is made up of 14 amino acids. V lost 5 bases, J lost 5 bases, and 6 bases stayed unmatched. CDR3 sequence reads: CSAPDRSNNSPLHF. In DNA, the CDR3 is TGCAGTGCTCCGGACAGGTCGAATAATTCACCCCTCCACTTT.

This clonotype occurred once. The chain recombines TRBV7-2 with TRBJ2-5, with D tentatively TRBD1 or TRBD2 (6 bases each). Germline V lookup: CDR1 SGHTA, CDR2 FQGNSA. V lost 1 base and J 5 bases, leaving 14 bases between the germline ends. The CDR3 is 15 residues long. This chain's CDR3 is CASSLVGGPRETQYF. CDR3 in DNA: TGTGCCAGCAGCTTAGTTGGGGGGCCGCGGGAGACCCAGTACTTC.

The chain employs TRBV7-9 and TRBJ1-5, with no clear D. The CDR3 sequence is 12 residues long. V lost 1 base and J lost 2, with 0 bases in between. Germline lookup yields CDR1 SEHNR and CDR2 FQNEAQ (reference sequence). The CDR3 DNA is TGTGCCAGCAGCTTAGGCAATCAGCCCCAGCATTTT. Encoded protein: CASSLGNQPQHF.

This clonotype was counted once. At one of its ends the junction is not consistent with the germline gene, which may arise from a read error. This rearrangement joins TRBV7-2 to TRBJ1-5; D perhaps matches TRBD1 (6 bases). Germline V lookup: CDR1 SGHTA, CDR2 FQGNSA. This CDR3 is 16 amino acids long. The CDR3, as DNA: TGTGCCAGCTGCTTAGAGGGGGGGGCGCGGAATCAGCCCCAGCATTTT. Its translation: CASCLEGGARNQPQHF. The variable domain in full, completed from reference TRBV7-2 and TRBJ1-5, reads GAGVSQSPSNKVTEKGKDVELRCDPISGHTALYWYRQSLGQGLEFLIYFQGNSAPDKSGLPSDRFSAERTGGSVSTLTIQRTQQEDSAVYLCASCLEGGARNQPQHFGDGTRLSIL.

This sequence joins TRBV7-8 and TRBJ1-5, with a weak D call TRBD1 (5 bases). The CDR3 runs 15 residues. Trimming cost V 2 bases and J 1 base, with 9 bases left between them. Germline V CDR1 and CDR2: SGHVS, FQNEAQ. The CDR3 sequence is CASSLIGDSNQPQHF. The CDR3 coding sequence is TGTGCCAGCAGCTTAATTGGGGACAGCAATCAGCCCCAGCATTTT. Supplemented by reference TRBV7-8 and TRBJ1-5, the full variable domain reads GAGVSQSPRYKVAKRGQDVALRCDPISGHVSLFWYQQALGQGPEFLTYFQNEAQLDKSGLPSDRFFAERPEGSVSTLKIQRTQQEDSAVYLCASSLIGDSNQPQHFGDGTRLSIL.

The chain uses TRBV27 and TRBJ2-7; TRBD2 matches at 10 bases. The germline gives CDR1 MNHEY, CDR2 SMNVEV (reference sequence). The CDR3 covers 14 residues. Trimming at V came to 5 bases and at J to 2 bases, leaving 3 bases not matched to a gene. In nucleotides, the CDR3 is TGTGCCAGCAGTAAGCTAGCGGGAGCCTACGAGCAGTACTTC. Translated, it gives CASSKLAGAYEQYF.

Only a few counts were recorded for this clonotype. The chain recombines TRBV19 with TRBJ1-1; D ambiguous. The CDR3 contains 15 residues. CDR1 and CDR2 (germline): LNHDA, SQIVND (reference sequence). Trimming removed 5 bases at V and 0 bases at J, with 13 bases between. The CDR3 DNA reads TGTGCCAGTAGTGCCCCTGGACTTTTGAACACTGAAGCTTTCTTT. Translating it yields CASSAPGLLNTEAFF. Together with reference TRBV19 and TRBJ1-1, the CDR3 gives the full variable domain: DGGITQSPKYLFRKEGQNVTLSCEQNLNHDAMYWYRQDPGQGLRLIYYSQIVNDFQKGDIAEGYSVSREKKESFPLTVTSAQKNPTAFYLCASSAPGLLNTEAFFGQGTRLTVV.

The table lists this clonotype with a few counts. The CDR3 coding sequence is TGCAGTGCTAGACCGGCCCCACAATCACCCCTCCACTTT. Amino acids: CSARPAPQSPLHF. The rearrangement links TRBV20-1 to TRBJ1-6; D gene uncertain. Deletions cut 2 bases from V and 10 bases from J, with 12 bases between. The CDR3 sequence is 13 residues long. The germline CDR1 and CDR2 sequences are DFQATT and SNEGSKA (reference sequence).